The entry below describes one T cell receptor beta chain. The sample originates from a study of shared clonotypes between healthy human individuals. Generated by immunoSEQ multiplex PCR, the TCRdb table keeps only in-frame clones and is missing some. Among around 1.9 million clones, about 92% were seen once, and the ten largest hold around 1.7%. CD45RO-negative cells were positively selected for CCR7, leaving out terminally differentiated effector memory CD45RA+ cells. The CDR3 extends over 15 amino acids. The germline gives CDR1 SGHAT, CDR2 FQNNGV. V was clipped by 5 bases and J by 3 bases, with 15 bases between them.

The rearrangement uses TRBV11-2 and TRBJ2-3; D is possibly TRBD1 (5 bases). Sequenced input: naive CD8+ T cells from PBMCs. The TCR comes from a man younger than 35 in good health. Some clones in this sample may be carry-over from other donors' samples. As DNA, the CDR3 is TGTGCCAGCAGCCCGCAGGGCCAGCAAACAGATACGCAGTATTTT. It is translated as CASSPQGQQTDTQYF.